This entry lists 22 T cell receptor beta chains sequenced from one sample in a study of T cells in Graves' hyperthyroidism and ophthalmopathy. Amplification yielded TCR beta CDR3 regions, with RNA transcripts as the source. The TCR CDR3 first-round RT-PCR relied on the HTBI primer set. TCRdb used MiXCR to reprocess the multiplex PCR reads, holding one entry per CDR3 protein. Of 500,000 to 550,000 distinct CDR3 sequences listed, 15% to 20% are singletons. The sequenced sample was blood. The receptors come from a man aged 40-49 years with Graves' ophthalmopathy.

The rearrangement uses TRBV12-3 or TRBV12-4 and TRBJ1-4, with 7 bases that match TRBD1. This CDR3 region has 14 residues. Trimming cost V 6 bases and J 8 bases; bases outside gene matches: 9. The chain's CDR3 is CASRGSGGLEKLFF. CDR3 nucleotides: TGTGCCAGCAGGGGCTCAGGGGGATTGGAAAAACTGTTTTTT.

This rearrangement joins TRBV4-1 to TRBJ1-5; maybe TRBD1 (5 bases). This CDR3 contains 16 residues. CDR1 MGHRA and CDR2 YSYEKL come from the germline V gene. Trimming pared 0 bases from V and 7 bases from J, leaving 16 bases between. The CDR3 loop is CASSQDPSYSGQPQHF. DNA for the CDR3: TGCGCCAGCAGCCAAGATCCCAGCTATTCAGGGCAGCCCCAGCATTTT.

This clonotype was seen a few times. The chain couples TRBV29-1 to TRBJ2-1; D gene ambiguous. The V gene lost 3 bases and the J gene lost 2 bases, with 2 bases spanning the gap. Per germline, CDR1 SQVTM and CDR2 ANQGSEA. The CDR3 length is 11 residues. CDR3 sequence: CSVDTYNEQFF. The CDR3 DNA follows: TGCAGCGTTGACACCTACAATGAGCAGTTCTTC.

This clonotype was seen more than once but under ten times. The V and J genes are TRBV2 and TRBJ1-1; 10 bases line up with TRBD1. The germline gives CDR1 SNHLY, CDR2 FYNNEI. The CDR3 runs 14 residues. Unmatched junction bases numbered 4, after V lost 4 bases and J lost 5 bases. The CDR3 DNA sequence: TGTGCCAGCAGTGCGACAGGGGGCGAAACTGAAGCTTTCTTT. This codes for CASSATGGETEAFF.

V is TRBV30 and J is TRBJ2-1; D is unclear. Trimming pared 8 bases from V and 8 bases from J, leaving 10 bases between. The CDR3 covers 10 residues. Germline loops: CDR1 GTSNPN, CDR2 SVGIG (reference sequence). The CDR3 protein is CATSVHEQFF. CDR3 in DNA: TGTGCCACTTCAGTGCATGAGCAGTTCTTC.

This clonotype was recorded many times. This rearrangement joins TRBV2 to TRBJ1-5; TRBD1 aligns across 7 bases. Germline values: CDR1 SNHLY, CDR2 FYNNEI. The CDR3 is 15 residues long. Trimming cost V 2 bases and J 6 bases; bases outside gene matches: 7. The CDR3 coding sequence is TGTGCCAGCAGTGAAAACAGGGGAGGGGGTCAGCCCCAGCATTTT. Translating it yields CASSENRGGGQPQHF.

This clonotype was observed a few times. The chain employs TRBV7-9 and TRBJ1-1; TRBD1 matches at 7 bases. This CDR3 has 14 amino acids. Germline V CDR1 and CDR2: SEHNR, FQNEAQ (reference sequence). The V gene end was trimmed by 6 bases and the J gene end by 5 bases; junction bases not matched to a gene: 9. Here the CDR3 reads CASRPGQEETEAFF. CDR3 nucleotide sequence: TGTGCCAGCAGGCCAGGACAGGAGGAAACTGAAGCTTTCTTT.

A few counts support this clonotype. The V gene is TRBV18, the J gene TRBJ1-2; TRBD1 is a possible D gene (5 bases). The CDR3 consists of 14 residues. V dropped 2 bases and J dropped 3 bases, with 10 bases sitting between them. CDR1 KGHSH and CDR2 LQKENI come from the germline V gene. CDR3 residues: CASSPAGSDYGYTF. DNA of the CDR3: TGTGCCAGCTCACCAGCAGGGTCGGACTATGGCTACACCTTC.

The rearrangement joins TRBV30 to TRBJ1-3, with 8 bases fitting TRBD1. The V gene end was trimmed by 4 bases and the J gene end by 7 bases; junction bases not matched to a gene: 15. This CDR3 has 16 amino acids. CDR1 is GTSNPN and CDR2 is SVGIG in the germline V gene (reference sequence). The CDR3 reads CAWTNRGGTGGNTIYF. The CDR3 nucleotides read TGTGCCTGGACCAACAGAGGGGGGACAGGCGGGAACACCATATATTTT.

This chain uses TRBV20-1 with TRBJ1-1; the match to TRBD1 covers 12 bases. CDR3 length: 14 residues. The germline CDR1 and CDR2 sequences are DFQATT and SNEGSKA (reference sequence). This CDR3 is CRARDRGLNTEAFF. DNA for the CDR3: TGCAGGGCCCGGGACAGGGGGCTAAACACTGAAGCTTTCTTT.

This clonotype was seen just once. The chain joins TRBV7-9 to TRBJ1-2; D not certain. Deletions cut 5 bases from V and 7 bases from J, with 8 bases between. There are 11 residues in the CDR3. The germline V gene has CDR1 SEHNR and CDR2 FQNEAQ (reference sequence). The CDR3 DNA reads TGTGCCAGCAGCGCCTTGGGTGGCTACACCTTC. It yields the protein CASSALGGYTF.

There are many counts of this clonotype. This rearrangement joins TRBV2 to TRBJ2-5; D is possibly TRBD1 (6 bases). Between the trimmed V and J ends, which lost 4 bases and 5 bases, there was a span of 11 bases. Germline loops: CDR1 SNHLY, CDR2 FYNNEI. This CDR3 has 13 amino acids. CDR3 protein: CASSASGVETQYF. The CDR3 DNA follows: TGTGCCAGCAGTGCATCAGGGGTGGAGACCCAGTACTTC.

This clonotype showed up just a few times. The chain employs TRBV28 and TRBJ2-1, with D uncertain. The germline gives CDR1 MDHEN, CDR2 SYDVKM. V was pared by 5 bases and J by 8 bases, with 25 bases between. CDR3 length: 17 residues. CDR3 nucleotides: TGTGCCAGCAGTGGCGCCTCGGCCGGCCCCGCGCAGCATGAGCAGTTCTTC. This codes for CASSGASAGPAQHEQFF.

The chain is built from TRBV6-2 or TRBV6-3 and TRBJ2-1; 8 bases are shared with TRBD1. The germline gives CDR1 MNHEY, CDR2 SVGEGT. This CDR3 has 14 amino acids. Unmatched junction bases numbered 9, after V lost 8 bases and J lost 6 bases. CDR3 nucleotide sequence: TGTGCCAGCGCCTATTCAGGGGGCTTCAATGAGCAGTTCTTC. This sequence encodes CASAYSGGFNEQFF.

This clonotype was seen at least ten times. V is TRBV2 and J is TRBJ2-2, with D possibly matching TRBD2 (6 bases). V dropped 4 bases and J dropped 6 bases, with 15 bases sitting between them. Looked up from germline, CDR1 is SNHLY and CDR2 is FYNNEI. The CDR3 totals 15 residues. The CDR3 sequence: CASSVERANSGELFF. The CDR3 DNA follows: TGTGCCAGCAGTGTGGAGCGGGCTAACTCCGGGGAGCTGTTTTTT.

The rearrangement links TRBV5-1 to TRBJ1-1; D unresolved. Trimming stripped 4 bases from V and 4 bases from J, with 17 bases between. Germline loops: CDR1 SGHRS, CDR2 YFSETQ. The CDR3 is made up of 15 amino acids. CDR3 sequence (DNA): TGCGCCAGCAGCGAAGTACAGAGGATGGGCACTGAAGCTTTCTTT. Translation gives CASSEVQRMGTEAFF.

Remarks on this clonotype: This sequence may be a read error, since a much larger clone differs from it by one base. The rearrangement joins TRBV7-8 to TRBJ2-5; either TRBD1 or TRBD2 may fit D (6 bases each). V was cut by 4 bases and J by 5 bases, with 8 bases left in between. Germline values: CDR1 SGHVS, CDR2 FQNEAQ. The CDR3 totals 12 residues. The CDR3 reads CASSWGAETQYF. The DNA for the CDR3 is TGTGCCAGCAGCTGGGGGGCGGAGACCCAGTACTTC.

Many counts were recorded for this clonotype. V and J are TRBV7-3 and TRBJ2-1; TRBD2 matches at 13 bases. The CDR3 loop spans 13 amino acids. Germline V gene data show CDR1 as SGHTA and CDR2 as FQGTGA. The V and J ends lost 7 bases and 8 bases, in that order; junction bases with no gene match: 2. CDR3 protein: CASTTSGRDEQFF. DNA of the CDR3: TGTGCCAGCACAACTAGCGGGAGGGATGAGCAGTTCTTC. Supplemented by reference TRBV7-3 and TRBJ2-1, the full variable domain reads GAGVSQTPSNKVTEKGKYVELRCDPISGHTALYWYRQSLGQGPEFLIYFQGTGAADDSGLPNDRFFAVRPEGSVSTLKIQRTERGDSAVYLCASTTSGRDEQFFGPGTRLTVL.

V is TRBV7-9 and J is TRBJ2-5, with 14 positions matching TRBD2. Germline loops: CDR1 SEHNR, CDR2 FQNEAQ (reference sequence). This CDR3 region has 18 residues. After removal of 4 bases from V and 2 bases from J, the junction contained 9 bases not matched to a gene. CDR3 sequence: CASSYGTSGRRGQETQYF. The CDR3 DNA reads as TGTGCCAGCAGCTACGGGACTAGCGGGAGAAGGGGTCAAGAGACCCAGTACTTC.

The table lists this clonotype with many counts. The chain combines TRBV18 with TRBJ2-3, with a weak D call TRBD2 (5 bases). The CDR3 loop spans 14 amino acids. Per germline, CDR1 KGHSH and CDR2 LQKENI. V lost 6 bases and J 0 bases, leaving 10 bases between the germline ends. In nucleotides, the CDR3 is TGTGCCAGCTCGACTCTAGCTAGCACAGATACGCAGTATTTT. Its protein product is CASSTLASTDTQYF.

This clonotype appeared many times. This chain connects TRBV5-1 to TRBJ2-1; maybe TRBD1 (6 bases). Trimming cost V 5 bases and J 7 bases, with 10 bases left between them. Germline V lookup: CDR1 SGHRS, CDR2 YFSETQ. This CDR3 contains 12 residues. CDR3 sequence reads: CASRGGTNEQFF. In DNA, the CDR3 is TGCGCCAGCAGAGGGGGAACAAATGAGCAGTTCTTC.

This clonotype appeared a few times. V is TRBV10-3 and J is TRBJ2-7, with D tentatively TRBD2 (5 bases). The CDR3 has 13 amino acids. Trimming removed 7 bases at V and 0 bases at J, with 10 bases between. Looked up from germline, CDR1 is ENHRY and CDR2 is SYGVKD. CDR3: CAINPGNSYEQYF. CDR3 nucleotide sequence: TGTGCCATCAACCCCGGGAACTCCTACGAGCAGTACTTC.